The rows below give T cell receptor beta chains drawn from one sample of a study of Graves' ophthalmopathy and Graves' hyperthyroidism. From the multiplex PCR reads, TCRdb called clonotypes with MiXCR, one entry per CDR3 protein. This repertoire shows over a million distinct CDR3 sequences, about 40% found once; its top ten account for over 8.5%. The sequenced material came from peripheral blood or thyroid tissue (not recorded which). These receptors all come from an adult man with Graves' hyperthyroidism. Both conserved end residues are part of each CDR3. The D gene is left open where the match is weak. Not all rows give a size; the values are once, few, many and, for expanded clones, a class.

NA NA TRBJ2-7 TRBV2 TGTGCCAGCAGTGAAGTTACTAGATACGAGCAGTACTTC CASSEVTRYEQYF
NA NA TRBJ2-6 TRBV29-1 TGCAGCGTTGTCGGGCGCTCTGGGGCCAACGTCCTGACTTTC CSVVGRSGANVLTF
TRBD1 once TRBJ2-7 TRBV25-1 TGTGCCAACAGCCCTGGACAGGGGACCCCCTACGAGCAGTACTTC CANSPGQGTPYEQYF
NA many TRBJ1-1 TRBV5-1 TGCGCCAGCAGCGACGGAGGGGGGGGCACTGAAGCTTTCTTT CASSDGGGGTEAFF
NA few TRBJ1-5 TRBV15 TGTGCCACCAGCAGAGCCAGGGCGGAGCAGCCCCAGCATTTT CATSRARAEQPQHF
TRBD1 NA TRBJ1-1 TRBV7-2 TGTGCCAGCAGCTTATTGGGGACAGGGGGGAGGAACACTGAAGCTTTCTTT CASSLLGTGGRNTEAFF
TRBD2 few TRBJ2-2 TRBV5-1 TGCGCCAGCAGGTCAGGTGCTAGCGGATACACCGGGGAGCTGTTTTTT CASRSGASGYTGELFF
NA NA TRBJ1-2 TRBV10-2 TGCGCCAGCAGTGAGCCGGACAGTCAACCCTATGGCTACACCTTC CASSEPDSQPYGYTF
NA NA TRBJ1-4 TRBV7-9 TGTGCCAGCAGCTTAGCGGCCGGGACGGCCAATGAAAAACTGTTTTTT CASSLAAGTANEKLFF
TRBD2 many TRBJ2-6 TRBV7-9 TGTGCCAGCAGCCCTAGCGGGAGTTCTGGGGCCAACGTCCTGACTTTC CASSPSGSSGANVLTF
NA many TRBJ2-5 TRBV24-1 TGTGCCACCAGTGATCAGGGGTCTAGCCAAGAGACCCAGTACTTC CATSDQGSSQETQYF
NA many TRBJ1-5 TRBV6-2/TRBV6-3 TGTGCCAGCACCACGAATAGCAATCAGCCCCAGCATTTT CASTTNSNQPQHF
NA NA TRBJ1-1 TRBV7-9 TGTGCCAGCAGCTTAGAGAACGCGGGGACGGGGGATGAGTTT CASSLENAGTGDEF
TRBD1 NA TRBJ2-7 TRBV14 TGTGCCAGCAGCCAAGATCTGGGCGGGACAGGGGGAGCCTACGAGCAGTACTTC CASSQDLGGTGGAYEQYF
TRBD1 NA TRBJ1-4 TRBV7-8 TGTGCCAGCAGCTTAGGGCCCGGGACAGGGACGGAAAAACTGTTTTTT CASSLGPGTGTEKLFF
TRBD2 NA TRBJ2-5 TRBV2 TGTGCCAGCGGGTTGGGACTAGCGGAGACCCAGTACTTC CASGLGLAETQYF
NA once TRBJ1-1 TRBV29-1 TGCAGCGTCCCCGGGACCAACACTGAAGCTTTCTTT CSVPGTNTEAFF
TRBD1 NA TRBJ1-3 TRBV19 TGTGCCAGTAGTAGCCGCCGCCCTGGACAGGGTCGAAACACCATATATTTT CASSSRRPGQGRNTIYF
NA many TRBJ1-2 TRBV7-9 TGTGCCAGCAGCTTAGCCGTGGGAGGCTACACCTTC CASSLAVGGYTF
NA many TRBJ2-2 TRBV24-1 TGTGCCACCAGTGACCCTGACCGAACGACAATTAACACCGGGGAGCTGTTTTTT CATSDPDRTTINTGELFF
NA NA TRBJ1-5 TRBV2 TGTGCCAGCAGTTTCCTTACAGGGCAAGAGACCCAGCATTTT CASSFLTGQETQHF
TRBD1 NA TRBJ1-2 TRBV18 TGTGCCAGCTCAGTGACAGGGACCTATGGCTACACCTTC CASSVTGTYGYTF
NA NA TRBJ1-4 TRBV25-1 TGTGCCAGCAGCTCGAACGGACTGCTCGGACATGAAAAACTGTTTTTT CASSSNGLLGHEKLFF
NA NA TRBJ1-5 TRBV24-1 TGTGCCAGCAGTTTATCGTTCCAGGGAGGTCAGCCCCAGCATTTT CASSLSFQGGQPQHF
TRBD1 NA TRBJ2-5 TRBV6-6 TGTGCCAGCAGTTACGCGGACAGGAAAGAGACCCAGTACTTC CASSYADRKETQYF
TRBD1 NA TRBJ1-2 TRBV2 TGTGCCAGCAGTGATGGACAGGTTGCTCGGCTGGATACCTTC CASSDGQVARLDTF
NA NA TRBJ2-7 TRBV10-3 TGTGCCAGCAGCCCCTTCGGGAACTACGAGCAGTACTTC CASSPFGNYEQYF
NA few TRBJ1-5 TRBV3-1 TGTGCCAGCAGCCGTGATAAAGGAGGGCAGCCCCAGCATTTT CASSRDKGGQPQHF
NA NA TRBJ2-2 TRBV10-1 TGCTCCAGCAGTGCCTCGGATGTCGCGAACACCGGGGAGCTGTTTTTT CSSSASDVANTGELFF
NA many TRBJ1-4 TRBV14 TGTGCCAGCAGTTTGGCCCCCGGTGAAAAACTGTTTTTT CASSLAPGEKLFF
NA NA TRBJ2-5 TRBV2 TGTGCCAGCGGACAGTCGTACCAAGAGACCCAGTACTTC CASGQSYQETQYF
TRBD1 NA TRBJ1-5 TRBV7-9 TGTGCCAGCAGCTTACGGGCAGGGGGAATTCAGCCCCAGCATTTT CASSLRAGGIQPQHF
NA many TRBJ2-7 TRBV7-9 TGTGCCAGCAGTTCGTATAGAGACACTACCTACGAGCAGTACTTC CASSSYRDTTYEQYF
NA many TRBJ2-5 TRBV4-1 TGCGCCAGCAGCCAAGAAGGACGGCCATCTGAGACCCAGTACTTC CASSQEGRPSETQYF
TRBD2 NA TRBJ2-5 TRBV5-6 TGTGCCAGCAGCCACCCGGGGGGGCCCGGGGAGACCCAGTACTTC CASSHPGGPGETQYF
NA NA TRBJ1-2 TRBV5-1 TGCGCCAGCAGCTTCGGCAGGGCTAACTATGGCTACACCTTC CASSFGRANYGYTF
TRBD2 NA TRBJ2-7 TRBV10-2 TGCGCCAGCAGTGACTCCGGGAGGGGTACCTCCTACGAGCAGTACTTC CASSDSGRGTSYEQYF
NA NA TRBJ2-7 TRBV11-2 TGTGCCAGCAGCTTAGATTTGTCCAAGCAGTACTTC CASSLDLSKQYF